This TCR beta chain is from a study of blood T cells in healthy people across ages. The study, taken as a whole, reports: Naive T cell percentage by flow cytometry tracked strongly with beta diversity. Per million T cells, TCR beta diversity dropped roughly linearly as age increased.

The authors ran a second PCR of roughly 6 to 12 cycles using a sample-barcoded 5' primer and a J-beta primer mix. The template-switch adaptor, which had 12 random nucleotides, put a tag on each cDNA molecule. A single record per CDR3 protein comes from TCRdb applying MiXCR to the 5' RACE reads. The sample contains over 1,500,000 distinct CDR3 sequences, 39% of which appear only once. The CDR3 extends over 16 amino acids. Germline loops: CDR1 SGHVS, CDR2 FQNEAQ. Trimming left V 1 base short and J 6 bases short, with 16 bases between. This clonotype has just a few counts. Its antigen is as yet unknown. The gene calls are TRBV7-8 and TRBJ2-1, with D tentatively TRBD2 (7 bases). Material for sequencing was blood. This sequence originates from a human donor in good health. The chain's CDR3 is CASSLVLGGAVNEQFF. CDR3 DNA sequence: TGTGCCAGCAGCTTAGTCCTGGGGGGGGCTGTCAATGAGCAGTTCTTC.